Each of the 14 T cell receptor beta chains below was sequenced from the same sample in a study of T cells in Graves' hyperthyroidism and ophthalmopathy. Amplified regions were TCR beta CDR3 sequences from RNA transcripts. First-round RT-PCR with HTBI primers amplified the TCR CDR3 region. From the multiplex PCR reads, TCRdb called clonotypes with MiXCR, one entry per CDR3 protein. This table holds about 360,000 distinct CDR3 sequences, roughly 13% found once. Specimen: blood. The receptor set was obtained from a man aged 25 to 40 with Graves' hyperthyroidism that later progressed to Graves' ophthalmopathy.

Regarding this clonotype: It may be a read error: a sequence one base away is much more abundant. The rearrangement uses TRBV12-5 and TRBJ2-1, with D possibly being TRBD1 (9 bases). CDR1 and CDR2 from the germline V gene are LGHNT and FRNRAP. With 5 bases removed from V and 6 bases from J, the gap between germline ends came to 17 bases. The CDR3 runs to 15 residues. The CDR3 protein is CASGVAGQGGNEQFF. CDR3 DNA sequence: TGTGCTAGTGGTGTAGCGGGACAGGGTGGCAATGAGCAGTTCTTC. Drawing the rest from reference TRBV12-5 and TRBJ2-1, the complete variable domain is DARVTQTPRHKVTEMGQEVTMRCQPILGHNTVFWYRQTMMQGLELLAYFRNRAPLDDSGMPKDRFSAEMPDATLATLKIQPSEPRDSAVYFCASGVAGQGGNEQFFGPGTRLTVL.

The chain is built from TRBV5-5 and TRBJ2-1, with 7 bases lining up with TRBD1. This CDR3 has 19 amino acids. Germline CDR1 is SGHKS and CDR2 is YYEKEE (reference sequence). The V and J ends lost 5 bases and 5 bases, in that order; junction bases with no gene match: 22. DNA of the CDR3: TGTGCCAGCAGGTCTGCCGGGACAGCGAATCCCCCACGTAACAATGAGCAGTTCTTC. Its protein is CASRSAGTANPPRNNEQFF.

This clonotype was observed a few times. The V call is TRBV24-1, the J call TRBJ1-2; 7 bases fit TRBD1. This CDR3 is 18 amino acids long. Germline trimming cut 2 bases from V and 0 bases from J; bases unmatched to any gene: 11. The germline gives CDR1 KGHDR, CDR2 SFDVKD. The DNA of the CDR3 is TGTGCCACCAGTGATTCCGACAGGGTAGAATCCTCTAACTATGGCTACACCTTC. It is translated as CATSDSDRVESSNYGYTF.

This clonotype was detected a few times. The rearrangement joins TRBV29-1 to TRBJ2-5; D possibly uses TRBD1 or TRBD2 (6 bases each). From germline, CDR1 is SQVTM and CDR2 ANQGSEA. The CDR3 extends over 15 amino acids. V lost 2 bases and J lost 5, with 18 bases in between. The CDR3 DNA reads TGCAGCGTTGAAAGGGGGGTGGTGGGCGGTGAGACCCAGTACTTC. As protein: CSVERGVVGGETQYF. The variable domain in full, with the rest retrieved from reference TRBV29-1 and TRBJ2-5, is SAVISQKPSRDICQRGTSLTIQCQVDSQVTMMFWYRQQPGQSLTLIATANQGSEATYESGFVIDKFPISRPNLTFSTLTVSNMSPEDSSIYLCSVERGVVGGETQYFGPGTRLLVL.

This clonotype has only a few counts. The gene calls are TRBV6-1 and TRBJ2-7; TRBD1 matches 7 bases. The CDR3 is made up of 13 amino acids. With 6 bases clipped from V and 7 bases from J, the junction kept 9 bases outside the gene matches. Germline CDR1 is MNHNS and CDR2 is SASEGT. In DNA, the CDR3 is TGTGCCAGCAGACCGGGACAGAGTAGAGAGCAGTACTTC. This codes for CASRPGQSREQYF.

This clonotype was counted ten times or more. The chain combines TRBV11-2 with TRBJ2-3; D call uncertain. CDR1 is SGHAT and CDR2 is FQNNGV in the germline V gene. The CDR3 contains 16 residues. The V end was cut by 4 bases, the J end by 0 bases, with 14 bases between. The CDR3 nucleotides read TGTGCCAGCAGCTCCAGCTACTTGGATAGCACAGATACGCAGTATTTT. This sequence encodes CASSSSYLDSTDTQYF.

The chain joins TRBV18 to TRBJ2-7; TRBD1 matches at 8 bases. The CDR3 runs to 15 residues. Germline lookup yields CDR1 KGHSH and CDR2 LQKENI. Trimming at V came to 3 bases and at J to 7 bases, leaving 11 bases not matched to a gene. The CDR3 DNA reads TGTGCCAGCTCACCTGACCGACAGGGGATGGGGGAGCAGTACTTC. Translation gives CASSPDRQGMGEQYF.

This clonotype was seen only a few times. The chain joins TRBV2 to TRBJ2-1, with D hard to call. This CDR3 spans 15 amino acids. The germline V and J ends were trimmed by 5 bases and 0 bases, with 11 bases remaining between them. CDR1 and CDR2 from the germline V gene are SNHLY and FYNNEI. The CDR3 sequence is CASSYTVSSYNEQFF. CDR3 coding DNA: TGTGCCAGCAGTTACACAGTTAGCTCCTACAATGAGCAGTTCTTC.

This clonotype turned up a few times. The gene calls are TRBV28 and TRBJ1-1; D is possibly TRBD1 (6 bases). This CDR3 has 18 amino acids. The germline gives CDR1 MDHEN, CDR2 SYDVKM. Trimming shortened V by 3 bases and J by 4 bases, and 24 bases separated the two germline ends. The CDR3: CASSLSGQGPTLSTEAFF. CDR3 in DNA: TGTGCCAGCAGTTTGTCAGGGCAGGGGCCCACCCTGAGCACTGAAGCTTTCTTT. Supplemented by reference TRBV28 and TRBJ1-1, the full variable domain reads DVKVTQSSRYLVKRTGEKVFLECVQDMDHENMFWYRQDPGLGLRLIYFSYDVKMKEKGDIPEGYSVSREKKERFSLILESASTNQTSMYLCASSLSGQGPTLSTEAFFGQGTRLTVV.

This clonotype was seen ten or more times. The gene calls are TRBV12-3 or TRBV12-4 and TRBJ2-1; 7 bases align to TRBD2. The CDR3 length is 15 residues. The V gene end was trimmed by 4 bases and the J gene end by 5 bases; junction bases not matched to a gene: 8. CDR3 sequence (DNA): TGTGCCAGCAGTTCAACCGGGACTAACCACAATGAGCAGTTCTTC. Residues: CASSSTGTNHNEQFF.

This clonotype appeared many times. The J gene is TRBJ2-4, the V gene TRBV30, with D perhaps assigned TRBD1 or TRBD2 (5 bases each). CDR3 length: 14 amino acids. The germline gives CDR1 GTSNPN, CDR2 SVGIG (reference sequence). Trimming took off 6 bases at V and 0 bases at J, with 12 bases between the two ends. The CDR3 loop reads CACRDGLAKNIQYF. The CDR3 nucleotides are TGTGCCTGCCGGGACGGCTTAGCCAAAAACATTCAGTACTTC.

This clonotype occurred a few times. This rearrangement joins TRBV12-5 to TRBJ1-6; 9 bases fit TRBD1. The CDR3 is 15 amino acids. Germline V gene lookup returns CDR1 LGHNT and CDR2 FRNRAP. V was clipped by 4 bases and J by 10 bases; unmatched bases: 8. Here the CDR3 DNA reads TGTGCTAGTGGTTGGGAGACAGGGGGGTGGTCACCCCTCCACTTT. Amino acids: CASGWETGGWSPLHF. The full variable domain, in which reference TRBV12-5 and TRBJ1-6 provide the parts outside the CDR3, is DARVTQTPRHKVTEMGQEVTMRCQPILGHNTVFWYRQTMMQGLELLAYFRNRAPLDDSGMPKDRFSAEMPDATLATLKIQPSEPRDSAVYFCASGWETGGWSPLHFGNGTRLTVT.

This chain uses TRBV3-1 with TRBJ1-2; TRBD1 aligns across 7 bases. The CDR3 spans 15 residues. Germline lookup yields CDR1 LGHDT and CDR2 YNNKEL (reference sequence). With V trimmed by 4 bases and J by 8 bases, 13 bases remained unmatched. CDR3 residues: CASSRSDRTIRGYTF. CDR3 DNA: TGTGCCAGCAGCCGCTCGGACAGGACGATCCGCGGCTACACCTTC. Based on the CDR3 plus reference TRBV3-1 and TRBJ1-2, the full variable domain is DTAVSQTPKYLVTQMGNDKSIKCEQNLGHDTMYWYKQDSKKFLKIMFSYNNKELIINETVPNRFSPKSPDKAHLNLHINSLELGDSAVYFCASSRSDRTIRGYTFGSGTRLTVV.

The rearrangement joins TRBV5-1 to TRBJ2-7; the match to TRBD1 covers 7 bases. After removal of 0 bases from V and 3 bases from J, the junction contained 9 bases not matched to a gene. CDR1 and CDR2 (germline): SGHRS, YFSETQ. CDR3 length: 16 residues. CDR3 coding DNA: TGCGCCAGCAGCTTGGTTACAGGGGCGACACTCTACGAGCAGTACTTC. Its translation: CASSLVTGATLYEQYF.